The rows below give T cell receptor beta chains drawn from one sample of a study of shared clonotypes between healthy human individuals. Sequencing was performed with immunoSEQ multiplex PCR; in TCRdb, only in-frame clones are kept and a portion is missing. In the table there are roughly 320,000 clones, about nine tenths of which are singletons. Sequenced input: memory CD8+ T cells sorted from blood. These receptors came from a man between 18 and 35 years old in good health. CDR3s include the opening cysteine and the closing phenylalanine or tryptophan. The D gene is left open where the match is weak. Some rows mark clone size as missing; the rest say once, few, many or name a class of expanded clone.

CDR3nt	CDR3aa	v_gene	abundance	d_gene	j_gene
TGTGCCAGCAGTGCAGGGGTTGGAACCGGGGAGCTGTTTTTT	CASSAGVGTGELFF	TRBV27	many	NA	TRBJ2-2
TGTGCCACCAGCTCCGCCGGCAGCAATCAGCCCCAGCATTTT	CATSSAGSNQPQHF	TRBV15	NA	NA	TRBJ1-5
TGTGCCTGGAGTCCCGAGACAGGGGGAGAGACCCAGTACTTC	CAWSPETGGETQYF	TRBV30	NA	TRBD1	TRBJ2-5
TGTGCCAGCAGCGATTGGAGGGAGCCTCCAGATACGCAGTATTTT	CASSDWREPPDTQYF	TRBV7-2	NA	NA	TRBJ2-3
TGTGCCAGCAGCCAAGATTCGGGAAGGACTAGCGGGGGGTTCGAGTATTTT	CASSQDSGRTSGGFEYF	TRBV14	NA	TRBD2	TRBJ2-3
TGCAGCGTTGAATCGTGGGAGGGCCTAGAGACCCAGTACTTC	CSVESWEGLETQYF	TRBV29-1	NA	TRBD2	TRBJ2-5
TGTGCCAGCAGCGTAGGGACAGGGGGCACCTACGAGCAGTACTTC	CASSVGTGGTYEQYF	TRBV11-2	once	TRBD1	TRBJ2-7
TGCGCCAGCAGCTTGGATCGGGGCGCGGACGAGCAGTACTTC	CASSLDRGADEQYF	TRBV5-1	NA	NA	TRBJ2-7
TGTGCCAGCAGCGTAGAAAGCGGGAGTTGGACCGGGGAGCTGTTTTTT	CASSVESGSWTGELFF	TRBV9	NA	TRBD2	TRBJ2-2
TGTGCCAGCATCGACAGGGAACAAGAGACCCAGTACTTC	CASIDREQETQYF	TRBV6-5	NA	TRBD1	TRBJ2-5
TGTGCCAGCAGCTTATACCTGCCCCTCCGTAACGAGCAGTACTTC	CASSLYLPLRNEQYF	TRBV7-6	NA	NA	TRBJ2-7
TGTGCCAGCAGCCCCTCCGACCCCAGGGAGCAGTTCTTC	CASSPSDPREQFF	TRBV7-9	NA	NA	TRBJ2-1
TGCGCCAGCAGTGAGTCGCCACCCGGCCAAAACATTCAGTACTTC	CASSESPPGQNIQYF	TRBV10-1	NA	NA	TRBJ2-4
TGTGCCAGCAGCCTAGCGGGAGCTCCAGATACGCAGTATTTT	CASSLAGAPDTQYF	TRBV6-5	NA	TRBD2	TRBJ2-3
TGCGCCAGCAGAGCTACAGGAGACTACGAGCAGTACTTC	CASRATGDYEQYF	TRBV4-1	NA	NA	TRBJ2-7
TGCGCCAGCAGCTTGGTTCCTTCGGCGGAACCCCCTCAAGAGACCCAGTACTTC	CASSLVPSAEPPQETQYF	TRBV5-1	NA	NA	TRBJ2-5
TGCAGCGTTGAAGTAGGTAGTCACGGCGGGAACACCGGGGAGCTGTTTTTT	CSVEVGSHGGNTGELFF	TRBV29-1	once	NA	TRBJ2-2
TGTGCCAGCAGCACCGGGACAGTTAATGAAAAACTGTTTTTT	CASSTGTVNEKLFF	TRBV6-6	NA	TRBD1	TRBJ1-4
TGCGCCAGCAGCCAAGAGAAGGTCTCGAACACTGAAGCTTTCTTT	CASSQEKVSNTEAFF	TRBV4-1	NA	NA	TRBJ1-1
TGTGCCAGCAGTTTTAACCGTAACTATGGCTACACCTTC	CASSFNRNYGYTF	TRBV27	NA	NA	TRBJ1-2
TGCGCCAGCAGCCAAGTATGGATACGTCTCAAGGGACTGAACACTGAAGCTTTCTTT	CASSQVWIRLKGLNTEAFF	TRBV4-1	NA	NA	TRBJ1-1
TGTGCCTGGAGTGTATCGACAGGGGGGGATGGCTACACCTTC	CAWSVSTGGDGYTF	TRBV30	NA	TRBD1	TRBJ1-2
TGCAGCGCCCTGGGGTGGCCAAATAGCACAGATACGCAGTATTTT	CSALGWPNSTDTQYF	TRBV29-1	NA	NA	TRBJ2-3
TGCGCCAGCAGTTCCACCGGGACAGGTATCTACGAGCAGTACTTC	CASSSTGTGIYEQYF	TRBV4-3	NA	TRBD1	TRBJ2-7
TGTGCCAGCAGTTTTTGGGACAGGGTTTCCTACGAGCAGTACTTC	CASSFWDRVSYEQYF	TRBV28	once	TRBD1	TRBJ2-7
TGTGCCAGCAGCGTCAACAGGGAACGACGCACAGATACGCAGTATTTT	CASSVNRERRTDTQYF	TRBV9	NA	NA	TRBJ2-3
TGTGCCAGCAGTTTTTCCGCTTGGGTTCCCTACGAGCAGTACTTC	CASSFSAWVPYEQYF	TRBV28	once	NA	TRBJ2-7
TGTGCCAGCAGTCCAGGGACAGGGAACACTGAAGCTTTCTTT	CASSPGTGNTEAFF	TRBV27	NA	TRBD1	TRBJ1-1
TGTGCCAGCAGCCCATACGGGGGACTAGCGGAATACAATGAGCAGTTCTTC	CASSPYGGLAEYNEQFF	TRBV4-2	NA	TRBD2	TRBJ2-1
TGTGCCAGCAGCTGGACAGGGAGAGACGAGCAGTACTTC	CASSWTGRDEQYF	TRBV7-6	NA	TRBD1	TRBJ2-7
TGCGCCAGCAGCCAAGATGACGGCACAGATACGCAGTATTTT	CASSQDDGTDTQYF	TRBV4-1	NA	NA	TRBJ2-3
TGTGCCAGCAGTTACGAGCGGGGGGCAAGGGAGACCCAGTACTTC	CASSYERGARETQYF	TRBV6-6	NA	TRBD2	TRBJ2-5
TGCGCCAGCAGCCTCGGGACACAGGCCTACGAGCAGTACTTC	CASSLGTQAYEQYF	TRBV4-3	NA	NA	TRBJ2-7
TGCGCCAGCAGCTTGAACGCGAATGAGCAGTTCTTC	CASSLNANEQFF	TRBV5-1	NA	NA	TRBJ2-1
TGTGCCTGGAGTGAAGGGGGTGCCTCCTACGAGCAGTACTTC	CAWSEGGASYEQYF	TRBV30	few	NA	TRBJ2-7
TGTGCCAGCAGCGTCAGCGGGAGGACAGATACGCAGTATTTT	CASSVSGRTDTQYF	TRBV9	many	TRBD2	TRBJ2-3
TGTGCCAGCAGTGTTCCAGCGGGGGGGCCGGGTGAGCAGTACTTC	CASSVPAGGPGEQYF	TRBV2	NA	TRBD2	TRBJ2-7
TGTGCCAGCACATTGGGGCAGGGGTTTTCACCCCTCCACTTT	CASTLGQGFSPLHF	TRBV27	NA	NA	TRBJ1-6
TGTGCCAGCAGTTTATTTGGGGTATCCTACGAGCAGTACTTC	CASSLFGVSYEQYF	TRBV27	NA	NA	TRBJ2-7
TGCGCCAGCAGCCACCGTCGGGCCGCGCAGCAGTACTTC	CASSHRRAAQQYF	TRBV4-1	NA	NA	TRBJ2-7
TGTGCCAGCAGCCCTCAGGGTGTGAAAGAGACCCAGTACTTC	CASSPQGVKETQYF	TRBV5-6	NA	NA	TRBJ2-5
TGTGCCAGCAGTGAACCGGGGGAGGCAGATACGCAGTATTTT	CASSEPGEADTQYF	TRBV6-1	NA	NA	TRBJ2-3
TGTGCCAGCAGCTTGCTCGCCAATGAGCAGTTCTTC	CASSLLANEQFF	TRBV5-6	NA	NA	TRBJ2-1
TGTGCCAGCAGCTTTTTATACACGCCGAACACCGGGGAGCTGTTTTTT	CASSFLYTPNTGELFF	TRBV7-9	NA	NA	TRBJ2-2
TGTGCCAGCAGCCCGGACAGGGCGGACACCATATATTTT	CASSPDRADTIYF	TRBV7-9	NA	TRBD1	TRBJ1-3
TGTGCCAGCAGTTTACAGGGGTGGGGACGGAATGAGCAGTTCTTC	CASSLQGWGRNEQFF	TRBV6-5	NA	TRBD1	TRBJ2-1
TGTGCCAGCAGGGCTAGCGGGGGCCAGACCTACGAGCAGTACTTC	CASRASGGQTYEQYF	TRBV28	NA	TRBD2	TRBJ2-7
TGTGCCAGCAGTCCACCTAGCGGTACCCACTTTTCCTACAATGAGCAGTTCTTC	CASSPPSGTHFSYNEQFF	TRBV7-9	NA	TRBD2	TRBJ2-1
TGTGCCAGCAGCTCCAGCCCCTGGTACGAGCAGTACTTC	CASSSSPWYEQYF	TRBV7-2	NA	NA	TRBJ2-7
TGCGCCAGCAGTGAGTCGGCAGGGGGCTCTGGAAACACCATATATTTT	CASSESAGGSGNTIYF	TRBV10-2	NA	TRBD1	TRBJ1-3
TGTGCCAGCAGCGACTGGGGGGACAATTCACCCCTCCACTTT	CASSDWGDNSPLHF	TRBV6-6	NA	NA	TRBJ1-6
TGTGCCAGCAGCTTGGCGAGGGACACGTTACTCTCTGGAAACACCATATATTTT	CASSLARDTLLSGNTIYF	TRBV5-8	NA	NA	TRBJ1-3
TGTGCTAGTGGTTTGTTGAAGGCCCAGTACTTC	CASGLLKAQYF	TRBV12-5	NA	NA	TRBJ2-5
TGCGCCAGCAGTGAGTCGTGGGCTAGCGGGGGCCTAAACACCGGGGAGCTGTTTTTT	CASSESWASGGLNTGELFF	TRBV10-1	few	TRBD2	TRBJ2-2